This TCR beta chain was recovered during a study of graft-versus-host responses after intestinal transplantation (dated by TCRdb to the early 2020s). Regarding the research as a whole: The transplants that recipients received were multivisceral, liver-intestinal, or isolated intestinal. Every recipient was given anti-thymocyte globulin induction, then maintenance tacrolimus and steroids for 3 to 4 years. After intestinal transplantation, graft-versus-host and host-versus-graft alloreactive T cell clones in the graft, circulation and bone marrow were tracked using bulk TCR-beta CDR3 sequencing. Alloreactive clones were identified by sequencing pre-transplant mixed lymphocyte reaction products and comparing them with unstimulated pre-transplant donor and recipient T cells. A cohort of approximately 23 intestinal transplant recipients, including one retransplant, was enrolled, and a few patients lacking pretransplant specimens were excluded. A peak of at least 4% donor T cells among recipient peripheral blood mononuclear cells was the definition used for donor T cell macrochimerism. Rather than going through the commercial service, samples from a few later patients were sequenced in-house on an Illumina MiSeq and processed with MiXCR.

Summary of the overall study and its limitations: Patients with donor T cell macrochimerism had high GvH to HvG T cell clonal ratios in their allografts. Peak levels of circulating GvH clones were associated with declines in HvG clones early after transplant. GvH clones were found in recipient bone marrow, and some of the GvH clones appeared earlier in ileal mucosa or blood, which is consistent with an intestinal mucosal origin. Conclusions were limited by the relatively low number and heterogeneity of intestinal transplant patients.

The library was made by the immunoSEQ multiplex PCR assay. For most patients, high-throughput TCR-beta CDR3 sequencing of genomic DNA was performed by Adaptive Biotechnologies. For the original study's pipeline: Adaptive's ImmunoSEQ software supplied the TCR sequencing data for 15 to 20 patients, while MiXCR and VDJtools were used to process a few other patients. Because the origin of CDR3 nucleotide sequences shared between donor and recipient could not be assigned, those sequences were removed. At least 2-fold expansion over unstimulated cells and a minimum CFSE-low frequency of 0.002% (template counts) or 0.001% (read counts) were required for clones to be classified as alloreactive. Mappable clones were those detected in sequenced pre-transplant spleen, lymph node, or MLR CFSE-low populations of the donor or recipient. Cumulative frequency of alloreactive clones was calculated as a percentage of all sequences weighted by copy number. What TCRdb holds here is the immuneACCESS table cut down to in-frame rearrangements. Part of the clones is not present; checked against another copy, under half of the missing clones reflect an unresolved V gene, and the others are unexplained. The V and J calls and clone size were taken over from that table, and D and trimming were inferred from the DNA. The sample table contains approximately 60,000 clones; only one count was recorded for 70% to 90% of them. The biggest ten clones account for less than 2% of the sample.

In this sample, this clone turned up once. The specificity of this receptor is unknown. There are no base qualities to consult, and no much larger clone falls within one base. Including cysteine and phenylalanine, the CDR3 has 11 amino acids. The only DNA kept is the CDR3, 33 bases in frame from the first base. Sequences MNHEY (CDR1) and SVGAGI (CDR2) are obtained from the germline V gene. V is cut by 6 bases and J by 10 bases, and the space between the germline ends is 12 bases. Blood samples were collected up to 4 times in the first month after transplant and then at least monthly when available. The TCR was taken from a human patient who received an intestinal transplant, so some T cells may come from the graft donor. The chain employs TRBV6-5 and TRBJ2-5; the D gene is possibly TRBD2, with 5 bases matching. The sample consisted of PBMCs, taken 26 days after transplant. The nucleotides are TGTGCCAGCAGGGGCGTCGGGGACCAGTACTTC. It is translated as CASRGVGDQYF.